Described below is a single TCR beta chain sequence and its context. These data come from a study of human T cells and chemical hapten exposure. On the study more broadly: The use of 2% DPC on around 2 cm by around 2 cm of upper inner arm skin constituted sensitization. Patients having alopecia areata, totalis or universalis were mostly female.

Trimming pared 5 bases from V and 5 bases from J, leaving 11 bases between. This CDR3 has 13 amino acids. Via MiXCR, TCRdb re-called the RACE reads, giving one row per CDR3 protein. This repertoire shows approximately 350,000 distinct CDR3 sequences, under 6.5% found once; its top ten account for more than 5.5%. Time point indicated: patch test 2, 6 weeks after DPC sensitization. The treatment denotes: therapeutic diphenylcyclopropenone sensitization with weekly scalp DPC. From whole blood left unfractionated, total RNA was extracted. The source material was whole blood, sampled in connection with sensitization to the hapten diphenylcyclopropenone (DPC). The source of this sequence is a woman aged 18-29 years with alopecia areata. Some clones in this sample may be carry-over from other donors' samples. The V gene is TRBV12-3 or TRBV12-4, the J gene TRBJ2-3; D is perhaps TRBD1 (5 bases). The CDR3 DNA reads TGTGCCAGCAGTCCCCTCAGGGAAGATACGCAGTATTTT. Encoded protein: CASSPLREDTQYF.